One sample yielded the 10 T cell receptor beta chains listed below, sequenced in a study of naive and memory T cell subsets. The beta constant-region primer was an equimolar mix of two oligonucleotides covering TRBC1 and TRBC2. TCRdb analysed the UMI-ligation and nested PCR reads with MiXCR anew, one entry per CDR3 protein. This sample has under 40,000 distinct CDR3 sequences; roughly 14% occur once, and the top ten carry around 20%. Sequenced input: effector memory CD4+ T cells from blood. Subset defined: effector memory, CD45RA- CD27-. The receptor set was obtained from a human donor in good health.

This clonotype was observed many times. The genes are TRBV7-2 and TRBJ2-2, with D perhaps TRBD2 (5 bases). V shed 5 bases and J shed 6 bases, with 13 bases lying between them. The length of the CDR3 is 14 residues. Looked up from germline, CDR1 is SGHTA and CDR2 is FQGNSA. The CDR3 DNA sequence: TGTGCCAGCAGCCTTAATATCGGGGCCGGGGAGCTGTTTTTT. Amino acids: CASSLNIGAGELFF.

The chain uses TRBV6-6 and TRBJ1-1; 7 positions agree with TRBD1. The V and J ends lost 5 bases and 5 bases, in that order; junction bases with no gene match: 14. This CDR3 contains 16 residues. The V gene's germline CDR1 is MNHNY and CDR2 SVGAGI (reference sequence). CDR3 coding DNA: TGTGCCAGCAGTCAAATGGGGGCAGGGGGGCAGACTGAAGCTTTCTTT. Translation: CASSQMGAGGQTEAFF.

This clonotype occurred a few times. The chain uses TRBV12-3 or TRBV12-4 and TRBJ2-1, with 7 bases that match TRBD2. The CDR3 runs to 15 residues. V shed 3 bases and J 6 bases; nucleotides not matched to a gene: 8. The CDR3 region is CASSFDSGMGNEQFF. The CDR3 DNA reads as TGTGCCAGCAGTTTTGACAGCGGGATGGGCAATGAGCAGTTCTTC.

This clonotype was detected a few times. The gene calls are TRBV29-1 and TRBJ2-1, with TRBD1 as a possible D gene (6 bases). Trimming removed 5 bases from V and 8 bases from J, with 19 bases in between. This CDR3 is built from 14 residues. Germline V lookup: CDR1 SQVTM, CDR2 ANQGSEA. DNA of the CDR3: TGCAGCGTTTGGGGCGGTCCAGGGGTCGATGAGCAGTTCTTC. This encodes CSVWGGPGVDEQFF.

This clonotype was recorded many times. CDR3 nucleotide sequence: TGCAGCGTGGCTCCGGGACTAGCGCTCTACGAGCAGTACTTC. The encoded protein is CSVAPGLALYEQYF. The chain employs TRBV29-1 and TRBJ2-7; 10 nucleotides align to TRBD2. This CDR3 has 14 amino acids. Germline CDR1 and CDR2: SQVTM and ANQGSEA. With V trimmed by 6 bases and J by 3 bases, 8 bases remained unmatched.

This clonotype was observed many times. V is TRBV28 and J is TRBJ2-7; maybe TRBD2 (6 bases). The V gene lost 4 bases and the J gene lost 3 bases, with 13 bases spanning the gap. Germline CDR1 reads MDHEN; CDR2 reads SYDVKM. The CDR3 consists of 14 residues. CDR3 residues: CASSWGGPVYEQYF. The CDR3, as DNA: TGTGCCAGCAGTTGGGGAGGTCCGGTCTACGAGCAGTACTTC.

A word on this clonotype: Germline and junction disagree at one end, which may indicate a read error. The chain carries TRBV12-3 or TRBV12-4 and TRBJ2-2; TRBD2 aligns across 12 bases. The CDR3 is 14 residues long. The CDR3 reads CASCASGRAGELFF. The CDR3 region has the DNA TGTGCCAGCTGCGCTAGCGGGAGGGCCGGAGAGCTGTTTTTT.

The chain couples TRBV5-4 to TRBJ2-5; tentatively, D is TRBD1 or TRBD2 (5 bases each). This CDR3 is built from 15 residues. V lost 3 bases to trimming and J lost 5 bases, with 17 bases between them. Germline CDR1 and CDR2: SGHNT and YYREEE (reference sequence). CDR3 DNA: TGTGCCAGCAGCTGGGGGAGAATGGAGACGGAGACCCAGTACTTC. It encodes CASSWGRMETETQYF. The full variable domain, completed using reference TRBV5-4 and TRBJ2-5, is ETGVTQSPTHLIKTRGQQVTLRCSSQSGHNTVSWYQQALGQGPQFIFQYYREEENGRGNFPPRFSGLQFPNYSSELNVNALELDDSALYLCASSWGRMETETQYFGPGTRLLVL.

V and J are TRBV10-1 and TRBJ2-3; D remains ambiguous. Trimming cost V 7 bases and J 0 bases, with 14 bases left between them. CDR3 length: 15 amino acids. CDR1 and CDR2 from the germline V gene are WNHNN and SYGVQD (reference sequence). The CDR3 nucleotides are TGCGCCAGCACTCTAGGGATTCCTAGCACAGATACGCAGTATTTT. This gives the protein CASTLGIPSTDTQYF.

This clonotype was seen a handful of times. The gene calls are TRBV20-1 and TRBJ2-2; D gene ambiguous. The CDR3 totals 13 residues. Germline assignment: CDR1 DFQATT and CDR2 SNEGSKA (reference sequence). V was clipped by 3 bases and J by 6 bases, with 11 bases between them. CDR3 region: CSARPPGPGELFF. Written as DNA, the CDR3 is TGCAGTGCTAGGCCCCCGGGCCCCGGGGAGCTGTTTTTT.